What follows are 15 T cell receptor beta chains derived from one specimen sequenced in a study of blood T cell repertoires in COVID-19. Repertoires were generated with immunoSEQ multiplex PCR, while TCRdb's copy carries only in-frame clones and drops some. The sample carries about 300,000 clones, nearly 90% recorded once. The sample taken for sequencing was PBMCs or T cells enriched from blood (not recorded which). All receptors come from a woman aged 18-29 years with acute COVID-19.

The chain couples TRBV7-3 to TRBJ1-4, with 7 bases identical to TRBD1. Trimming at V came to 5 bases and at J to 5 bases, leaving 2 bases not matched to a gene. The CDR3 spans 13 residues. The V gene's germline CDR1 is SGHTA and CDR2 FQGTGA. The CDR3 spells CASSTTGNEKLFF. The DNA for the CDR3 is TGTGCCAGCAGCACGACAGGGAATGAAAAACTGTTTTTT.

The chain has TRBV3-1 (or the pseudogene TRBV3-2) and TRBJ2-1; D is unresolved. Germline V lookup: CDR1 LGHDT, CDR2 YNNKEL (reference sequence). CDR3 length: 15 amino acids. Trimming took off 0 bases at V and 3 bases at J, with 9 bases between the two ends. The chain's CDR3 is CASSQDLASYNEQFF. In DNA, the CDR3 is TGTGCCAGCAGCCAAGATTTGGCTAGCTACAATGAGCAGTTCTTC.

The chain links TRBV5-1 to TRBJ1-2; 9 positions agree with TRBD1. V trimming: 8 bases; J trimming: 1 base; junction bases outside the gene matches: 3. This CDR3 has 13 amino acids. The germline V gene has CDR1 SGHRS and CDR2 YFSETQ. The CDR3 protein is CARGQGNNYGYTF. The DNA for the CDR3 is TGCGCCAGGGGACAGGGTAATAACTATGGCTACACCTTC.

The chain joins TRBV18 to TRBJ1-5; a weak D match, TRBD1 (5 bases). The V gene's germline CDR1 is KGHSH and CDR2 LQKENI. CDR3 length: 18 amino acids. Trimming removed 1 base at V and 1 base at J, with 17 bases between. The CDR3: CASSPRQVGGTSNQPQHF. The CDR3 bases are TGTGCCAGCTCACCACGTCAAGTAGGCGGGACGAGCAATCAGCCCCAGCATTTT.

V is TRBV3-1 (or the pseudogene TRBV3-2) and J is TRBJ2-6, with TRBD1 matching over 8 bases. The CDR3 has 18 amino acids. Germline CDR1 LGHDT, CDR2 YNNKEL (reference sequence). Unmatched junction bases numbered 7, after V lost 3 bases and J lost 0 bases. CDR3 sequence reads: CASSHRTGRPSGANVLTF. The DNA for the CDR3 is TGTGCCAGCAGCCACCGGACAGGGAGGCCCTCTGGGGCCAACGTCCTGACTTTC.

This sequence joins TRBV27 and TRBJ2-3; 7 bases fit TRBD1. From germline, CDR1 is MNHEY and CDR2 SMNVEV (reference sequence). V was pared by 2 bases and J by 3 bases, with 5 bases of the junction left unmatched. The CDR3 totals 15 residues. The CDR3 DNA is TGTGCCAGCAGTTTAAAGGGGGCTCTAACAGATACGCAGTATTTT. It yields the protein CASSLKGALTDTQYF.

The chain has TRBV2 and TRBJ1-5, with D tentatively TRBD1 (5 bases). V lost 6 bases and J lost 4, with 19 bases in between. The CDR3 is 16 amino acids. Germline V gene data show CDR1 as SNHLY and CDR2 as FYNNEI. The CDR3, as DNA: TGTGCCAGCAGCGATAGGATAAACCGGGGGAATCAGCCCCAGCATTTT. Its translation is CASSDRINRGNQPQHF.

J is TRBJ2-3 and V is TRBV20-1; 10 nucleotides match TRBD2. V trimming: 3 bases; J trimming: 4 bases; junction bases outside the gene matches: 10. The CDR3 covers 16 residues. Germline V CDR1 and CDR2: DFQATT, SNEGSKA (reference sequence). The CDR3 loop reads CSASGSGRPGADTQYF. The CDR3 region has the DNA TGCAGTGCTAGTGGTAGCGGGAGGCCTGGGGCAGATACGCAGTATTTT.

The V call is TRBV5-8, the J call TRBJ1-4; 7 bases align to TRBD1. The CDR3 is made up of 14 amino acids. V shed 5 bases and J 5 bases; nucleotides not matched to a gene: 6. The germline CDR1 and CDR2 sequences are SGHTS and YDEGEE. CDR3 DNA sequence: TGTGCCAGCAGTCCCGGGACAGCCAATGAAAAACTGTTTTTT. Protein product: CASSPGTANEKLFF.

The rearrangement joins TRBV11-3 to TRBJ1-2; D not certain. Germline V CDR1 and CDR2: SGHNT, YENEEA. Trimming took 1 base from V and 8 from J, leaving 11 bases between them. CDR3 length equals 13 residues. Here the CDR3 DNA reads TGTGCCAGCAGCTTAGGCGCCGTCGGGGGCTACACCTTC. Amino acid sequence: CASSLGAVGGYTF.

This chain links TRBV24-1 with TRBJ2-5; D may be TRBD2 (6 bases). CDR3 length: 14 amino acids. Trimming pared 5 bases from V and 7 bases from J, leaving 16 bases between. The germline gives CDR1 KGHDR, CDR2 SFDVKD. CDR3 bases: TGTGCCACCAGTGGCCGAGGAGGGGTGGGGACCCAGTACTTC. Protein product: CATSGRGGVGTQYF.

The rearrangement uses TRBV24-1 and TRBJ2-3, with TRBD1 identical over 10 bases. The CDR3 spans 16 residues. V shed 4 bases, J shed 3 bases, and the junction held 6 bases outside the gene matches. CDR1 is KGHDR and CDR2 is SFDVKD in the germline V gene. The chain's CDR3 is CATSDPDRGRTDTQYF. The CDR3 DNA reads as TGTGCCACCAGTGACCCCGACAGGGGGCGGACAGATACGCAGTATTTT.

The chain couples TRBV15 to TRBJ2-7; 9 positions match TRBD2. V lost 3 bases to trimming and J lost 0 bases; unmatched junction nucleotides: 3. Germline CDR1 reads LNHNV; CDR2 reads YYDKDF (reference sequence). CDR3 length: 15 amino acids. The CDR3 nucleotides read TGTGCCACCAGCAGTTTTAGCGGGAGCTCCTACGAGCAGTACTTC. It translates to CATSSFSGSSYEQYF. The variable domain in full, completed from reference TRBV15 and TRBJ2-7, reads DAMVIQNPRYQVTQFGKPVTLSCSQTLNHNVMYWYQQKSSQAPKLLFHYYDKDFNNEADTPDNFQSRRPNTSFCFLDIRSPGLGDTAMYLCATSSFSGSSYEQYFGPGTRLTVT.

The chain links TRBV11-3 to TRBJ1-1, with 7 bases fitting TRBD1. The CDR3 sequence is 14 residues long. Per germline, CDR1 SGHNT and CDR2 YENEEA. The V segment lost 5 bases and the J segment 5 bases; nucleotides outside the gene matches: 8. The CDR3 bases are TGTGCCAGCAGCCCGCATGAACAGGGGACTGAAGCTTTCTTT. Translation: CASSPHEQGTEAFF.

V usage is TRBV20-1 and J usage is TRBJ2-7; D gene uncertain. Germline lookup yields CDR1 DFQATT and CDR2 SNEGSKA (reference sequence). This CDR3 contains 11 residues. Trimming left V 1 base short and J 6 bases short, with 7 bases between. Written as DNA, the CDR3 is TGCAGTGCTAGAGCCAGCGCCGAGCAGTACTTC. This translates into CSARASAEQYF.